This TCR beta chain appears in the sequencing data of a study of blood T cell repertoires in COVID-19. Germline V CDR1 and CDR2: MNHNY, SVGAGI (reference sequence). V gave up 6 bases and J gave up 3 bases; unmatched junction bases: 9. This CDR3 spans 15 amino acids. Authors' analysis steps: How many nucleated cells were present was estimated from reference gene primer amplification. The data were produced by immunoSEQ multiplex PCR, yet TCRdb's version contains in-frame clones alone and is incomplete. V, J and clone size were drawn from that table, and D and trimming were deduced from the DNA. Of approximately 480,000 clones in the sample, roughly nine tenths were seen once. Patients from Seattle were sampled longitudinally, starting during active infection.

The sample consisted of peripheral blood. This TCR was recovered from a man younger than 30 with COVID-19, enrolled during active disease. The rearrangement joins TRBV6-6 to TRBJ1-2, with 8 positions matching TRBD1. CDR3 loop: CASRLGQGQYYGYTF. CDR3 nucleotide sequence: TGTGCCAGCAGACTAGGACAGGGCCAATACTATGGCTACACCTTC.